This passage covers 5 T cell receptor beta chains from one sample sequenced in a study of human T cells and chemical hapten exposure. Time point given: patch test 2, 6 weeks after DPC sensitization. Treatment defined: therapeutic diphenylcyclopropenone sensitization with weekly scalp DPC. TCRdb re-called the RACE reads with MiXCR, one entry per CDR3 protein. The sample has some 45,000 distinct CDR3 sequences, 8.9% seen once; the top ten hold about 15%. The sequences come from whole blood, collected in connection with sensitization to the hapten diphenylcyclopropenone (DPC). The receptors were gathered from a woman between 35 and 50 years old with alopecia areata. Some clones in this sample may be carry-over from other donors' samples.

This clonotype was seen at least ten times. The gene calls are TRBV19 and TRBJ2-7; 9 bases line up with TRBD1. After removal of 10 bases from V and 4 bases from J, the junction contained 8 bases not matched to a gene. Germline CDR1 is LNHDA and CDR2 is SQIVND (reference sequence). The length of the CDR3 is 13 residues. CDR3: CATEGTGRYEQYF. The CDR3 DNA reads as TGTGCCACCGAGGGGACAGGGAGGTACGAGCAGTACTTC.

V and J are TRBV6-1 and TRBJ1-1; D not certain. This CDR3 region has 15 residues. V lost 3 bases to trimming and J lost 6 bases, with 17 bases between them. Germline CDR1 MNHNS, CDR2 SASEGT. This chain's CDR3 is CASSERSKGRAEAFF. The CDR3 DNA follows: TGTGCCAGCAGTGAGCGCTCCAAGGGAAGGGCTGAAGCTTTCTTT.

This clonotype occurred many times. The chain joins TRBV6-1 to TRBJ2-7; a possible D gene is TRBD1 (5 bases). The germline gives CDR1 MNHNS, CDR2 SASEGT. Trimming cost V 10 bases and J 3 bases, with 7 bases left between them. The CDR3 is 10 residues long. The CDR3 DNA sequence: TGTGCCACCAGGGACTACGAGCAGTACTTC. Translated: CATRDYEQYF.

In its sample, this clonotype was seen many times. The V gene is TRBV5-1, the J gene TRBJ2-7; no definite D call. V lost 5 bases, J lost 0 bases, and 12 bases lay in between. Germline lookup yields CDR1 SGHRS and CDR2 YFSETQ. The CDR3 extends over 14 amino acids. The CDR3 protein is CASSFDSGSYEQYF. CDR3 coding DNA: TGCGCCAGCAGTTTCGACTCCGGCTCCTACGAGCAGTACTTC.

This clonotype was counted only a few times. V is TRBV6-5 and J is TRBJ1-6; 8 bases agree with TRBD1. Germline V gives CDR1 MNHEY, CDR2 SVGAGI. V lost 2 bases and J lost 9; bases outside the gene matches: 9. The CDR3 spans 16 residues. This chain's CDR3 is CASSYQSDRASSPLHF. In nucleotides, the CDR3 is TGTGCCAGCAGTTACCAGTCGGACAGGGCGAGTTCACCCCTCCACTTT.